The 14 T cell receptor beta chains below all came from one sample that was sequenced in a study of OX40 agonist ivuxolimab in advanced cancers. Sequenced by immunoSEQ multiplex PCR; TCRdb stores in-frame clones only, minus some. The data hold more than 70,000 clones, with approximately 91% observed a single time. The sample was CD4+ or CD8+ T cells sorted from blood, taken in a trial of the OX40 agonist ivuxolimab. The receptors were gathered from an adult with an advanced solid tumor such as melanoma, head and neck, liver or kidney cancer.

The J gene is TRBJ1-1, the V gene TRBV6-1; a weak D match, TRBD1 (6 bases). Germline V gene lookup returns CDR1 MNHNS and CDR2 SASEGT. The CDR3 loop spans 13 amino acids. V was shortened by 5 bases and J by 3 bases, with 10 bases between the two germline ends. Written as DNA, the CDR3 is TGTGCCAGCAGTCCGACAGGAGACACTGAAGCTTTCTTT. Amino acid sequence: CASSPTGDTEAFF.

The chain joins TRBV6-1 to TRBJ1-5; unclear D gene. The CDR3 contains 12 residues. Trimming removed 2 bases at V and 6 bases at J, with 5 bases between. The germline gives CDR1 MNHNS, CDR2 SASEGT. In DNA, the CDR3 is TGTGCCAGCAGTGAATTTGGTCAGCCCCAGCATTTT. Protein product: CASSEFGQPQHF.

The chain is built from TRBV4-2 and TRBJ2-3; 7 bases match TRBD2. The germline V gene has CDR1 LGHNA and CDR2 YNFKEQ. Unmatched junction bases numbered 13, after V lost 2 bases and J lost 5 bases. CDR3 length equals 17 residues. The CDR3 DNA is TGTGCCAGCAGCCAACCCTTCACTAGCGCCGGGAGAGATACGCAGTATTTT. Translation: CASSQPFTSAGRDTQYF.

This clone came up once. The chain recombines TRBV7-2 with TRBJ2-1, with D perhaps being TRBD1 or TRBD2 (6 bases each). The CDR3 consists of 16 residues. Trimming took off 4 bases at V and 3 bases at J, with 16 bases between the two ends. Germline V gene lookup returns CDR1 SGHTA and CDR2 FQGNSA. The CDR3 coding sequence is TGTGCCAGCAGCTCCCGCGGGACACGAGACTACAATGAGCAGTTCTTC. Protein sequence: CASSSRGTRDYNEQFF.

This clone was counted once. This chain connects TRBV5-4 to TRBJ2-3, with TRBD2 identical over 9 bases. The CDR3 covers 17 residues. Germline loops: CDR1 SGHNT, CDR2 YYREEE (reference sequence). After removal of 2 bases from V and 1 base from J, the junction contained 8 bases not matched to a gene. This CDR3 is CASSFRIAGAGTDTQYF. Written as DNA, the CDR3 is TGTGCCAGCAGCTTCAGAATAGCGGGAGCAGGCACAGATACGCAGTATTTT.

J is TRBJ1-1 and V is TRBV6-5, with no clear D. From germline, CDR1 is MNHEY and CDR2 SVGAGI. V was clipped by 0 bases and J by 0 bases, with 8 bases between them. This CDR3 spans 15 amino acids. DNA for the CDR3: TGTGCCAGCAGTTACTCACCCGGGGTGAACACTGAAGCTTTCTTT. Protein product: CASSYSPGVNTEAFF.

The chain is built from TRBV11-2 and TRBJ2-1; D is ambiguous. Germline V CDR1 and CDR2: SGHAT, FQNNGV. The V end lost 2 bases, the J end lost 8 bases, and 7 bases lay between the germline ends. The CDR3 covers 12 residues. This CDR3 reads CASSLNSYEQFF. In nucleotides, the CDR3 is TGTGCCAGCAGCTTAAATAGCTATGAGCAGTTCTTC. The full variable domain, with the rest looked up from reference TRBV11-2 and TRBJ2-1, is EAGVAQSPRYKIIEKRQSVAFWCNPISGHATLYWYQQILGQGPKLLIQFQNNGVVDDSQLPKDRFSAERLKGVDSTLKIQPAKLEDSAVYLCASSLNSYEQFFGPGTRLTVL.

The chain carries TRBV19 and TRBJ2-1; TRBD2 matches at 13 bases. Germline trimming cut 3 bases from V and 8 bases from J; bases unmatched to any gene: 4. The CDR3 has 15 residues. CDR1 is LNHDA, CDR2 SQIVND, per germline (reference sequence). The CDR3 reads CASSMRTSGSYEQFF. The CDR3 coding sequence is TGTGCCAGTAGTATGCGGACTAGCGGGAGTTATGAGCAGTTCTTC.

This clone was counted once. This chain connects TRBV5-1 to TRBJ2-3; 12 nucleotides align to TRBD2. The CDR3 spans 19 residues. The V gene's germline CDR1 is SGHRS and CDR2 YFSETQ. Trimming at V came to 5 bases and at J to 5 bases, leaving 18 bases not matched to a gene. The CDR3 region has the DNA TGCGCCAGCAGTGGTCTCCCTCTCGCTAGCGGGAGGGGAGGAGATACGCAGTATTTT. Protein: CASSGLPLASGRGGDTQYF.

CDR3 residues: CASSQEGGTNTGELFF. CDR3 coding DNA: TGTGCCAGCAGCCAAGAGGGGGGGACTAACACCGGGGAGCTGTTTTTT. The V call is TRBV4-2, the J call TRBJ2-2, with TRBD2 matching over 7 bases. CDR3 length: 16 amino acids. V shed 0 bases and J 2 bases; nucleotides not matched to a gene: 3. CDR1 and CDR2 from the germline V gene are LGHNA and YNFKEQ.

This rearrangement joins TRBV28 to TRBJ1-1; TRBD1 might be the D (6 bases). CDR3 length: 14 residues. With 2 bases removed from V and 0 bases from J, the gap between germline ends came to 7 bases. Germline CDR1 reads MDHEN; CDR2 reads SYDVKM. CDR3 coding DNA: TGTGCCAGCAGTTTAGGACAGATGAACACTGAAGCTTTCTTT. Amino acids: CASSLGQMNTEAFF.

The gene calls are TRBV27 and TRBJ1-5; 11 bases fit TRBD1. This CDR3 comprises 14 residues. The germline V gene encodes CDR1 MNHEY and CDR2 SMNVEV (reference sequence). V dropped 5 bases and J dropped 5; count of bases not matched to a gene: 2. The CDR3 DNA sequence: TGTGCCAGCAGTCCGGACAGGGGGCATCAGCCCCAGCATTTT. It codes for CASSPDRGHQPQHF.

In this sample, this clone turned up once. The chain recombines TRBV14 with TRBJ2-5, with 7 bases matching TRBD1. CDR1 and CDR2 (germline): SGHDN, FVKESK. The CDR3 loop spans 14 amino acids. Trimming removed 0 bases from V and 5 bases from J; junction bases left unmatched: 3. The CDR3 loop reads CASSQDQGVETQYF. The CDR3 nucleotides are TGTGCCAGCAGCCAAGATCAGGGGGTGGAGACCCAGTACTTC.

The chain couples TRBV5-1 to TRBJ2-3; 9 bases agree with TRBD2. V dropped 2 bases and J dropped 5; count of bases not matched to a gene: 3. This CDR3 has 14 amino acids. Germline V CDR1 and CDR2: SGHRS, YFSETQ. CDR3 DNA sequence: TGCGCCAGCAGCTTAGCGGGAGGAAAAGATACGCAGTATTTT. Translating gives CASSLAGGKDTQYF.